The 18 T cell receptor beta chains in this list originate from one sample, sequenced in a study of blood T cell repertoires in COVID-19. Clones were read by immunoSEQ multiplex PCR, and TCRdb kept only the in-frame ones, dropping some. The sample lists tens of thousands of clones, 74% occurring once. The sequenced material came from peripheral blood. These receptors were collected from a man aged 65-85 years with COVID-19, enrolled during active disease.

This clone showed up just a few times. This chain connects TRBV30 to TRBJ1-2; no clear D. The V gene's germline CDR1 is GTSNPN and CDR2 SVGIG (reference sequence). CDR3 size: 13 residues. The V end was cut by 5 bases, the J end by 0 bases, with 10 bases between. The chain's CDR3 is CAWSQESNYGYTF. DNA for the CDR3: TGTGCCTGGTCCCAGGAATCTAACTATGGCTACACCTTC.

This clone was seen only once. This chain connects TRBV19 to TRBJ1-5, with D perhaps matching TRBD1 (6 bases). Germline loops: CDR1 LNHDA, CDR2 SQIVND (reference sequence). Trimming took 6 bases from V and 3 from J, leaving 9 bases between them. The length of the CDR3 is 13 residues. For the CDR3, the DNA is TGTGCCAGTAGCCGGGACACCAATCAGCCCCAGCATTTT. Residues: CASSRDTNQPQHF.

This sequence joins TRBV7-2 and TRBJ1-5; D call uncertain. The CDR3 consists of 13 residues. The germline CDR1 and CDR2 sequences are SGHTA and FQGNSA. Between the trimmed V and J ends, which lost 1 base and 4 bases, there was a span of 5 bases. The CDR3 protein is CASSLEQNQPQHF. In DNA, the CDR3 is TGTGCCAGCAGCTTAGAACAAAATCAGCCCCAGCATTTT.

This chain links TRBV11-2 with TRBJ2-3; D uncertain. V lost 5 bases, J lost 8 bases, and 5 bases lay in between. This CDR3 contains 10 residues. Germline CDR1 is SGHAT and CDR2 is FQNNGV. The CDR3: CASSQVTQYF. The CDR3 nucleotides are TGTGCCAGCAGCCAGGTTACGCAGTATTTT.

This clone appeared a few times. CDR3 DNA: TGTGCCAGCAGTTTGATAGCGGGAGGCGGGGAGACCCAGTACTTC. Residues: CASSLIAGGGETQYF. The genes are TRBV28 and TRBJ2-5; 10 bases agree with TRBD2. CDR1 and CDR2 (germline): MDHEN, SYDVKM. CDR3 length equals 15 residues. V was pared by 3 bases and J by 5 bases, with 6 bases of the junction left unmatched.

Only one count was recorded for this clone. The V gene is TRBV2, the J gene TRBJ1-2, with D perhaps TRBD1 (5 bases). CDR3 length equals 15 residues. Trimming pared 7 bases from V and 1 base from J, leaving 16 bases between. Germline V gives CDR1 SNHLY, CDR2 FYNNEI. As DNA, the CDR3 is TGTGCCAGCACCCTGGGGGAGGGAGTTAACTATGGCTACACCTTC. Protein product: CASTLGEGVNYGYTF. Based on the CDR3 plus reference TRBV2 and TRBJ1-2, the full variable domain is EPEVTQTPSHQVTQMGQEVILRCVPISNHLYFYWYRQILGQKVEFLVSFYNNEISEKSEIFDDQFSVERPDGSNFTLKIRSTKLEDSAMYFCASTLGEGVNYGYTFGSGTRLTVV.

This clone was picked up a small number of times. The chain links TRBV6-5 to TRBJ2-5; D call uncertain. The CDR3 runs 13 residues. The ends were cut back, 9 bases at V and 1 base at J, with 12 bases in the middle. From germline, CDR1 is MNHEY and CDR2 SVGAGI. CDR3 in amino acids: CASCVGAQETQYF. CDR3 sequence (DNA): TGTGCCAGTTGCGTCGGAGCCCAAGAGACCCAGTACTTC.

The chain is built from TRBV28 and TRBJ2-7; 7 bases align to TRBD2. The CDR3 is made up of 14 amino acids. CDR1 is MDHEN, CDR2 SYDVKM, per germline. Trimming removed 6 bases from V and 4 bases from J; junction bases left unmatched: 9. CDR3 amino acids: CASSSGGSAYEQYF. CDR3 nucleotide sequence: TGTGCCAGCAGCTCAGGCGGGAGCGCGTACGAGCAGTACTTC.

V usage is TRBV28 and J usage is TRBJ2-5, with D perhaps matching TRBD2 (6 bases). Looked up from germline, CDR1 is MDHEN and CDR2 is SYDVKM. The germline V and J ends were trimmed by 2 bases and 2 bases, with 9 bases remaining between them. CDR3 size: 14 residues. For the CDR3, the DNA is TGTGCCAGCAGTTTAGGAGGGCAGCAAGAGACCCAGTACTTC. Its translation: CASSLGGQQETQYF.

The V and J genes are TRBV23-1 and TRBJ2-7; TRBD2 matches 11 bases. TRBV23-1 is labeled an ORF, and its function is uncertain. The CDR3 spans 18 residues. V dropped 2 bases and J dropped 3; count of bases not matched to a gene: 12. The CDR3 nucleotides read TGCGCCAGCAGTCAAGATTACCCCCCTGGACTAGCGGGCTACGAGCAGTACTTC. Protein product: CASSQDYPPGLAGYEQYF.

This clone was seen more than once but under ten times. The chain links TRBV6-5 to TRBJ2-5; 8 positions agree with TRBD1. The CDR3 loop spans 13 amino acids. The ends lost 2 bases at V and 5 bases at J; junction bases unmatched: 1. Germline CDR1 MNHEY, CDR2 SVGAGI. Written as DNA, the CDR3 is TGTGCCAGCAGTTACAACAGGGGGGAGACCCAGTACTTC. It is translated as CASSYNRGETQYF.

The chain links TRBV7-8 to TRBJ2-7, with 8 bases aligning to TRBD2. Germline V gives CDR1 SGHVS, CDR2 FQNEAQ. This CDR3 is built from 13 residues. Trimming took 4 bases from V and 6 from J; bases not matched to a gene: 5. The CDR3 region has the DNA TGTGCCAGCAGCTCACTAGCGGTGGGCGAGCAGTACTTC. This gives the protein CASSSLAVGEQYF.

The genes are TRBV19 and TRBJ2-1, with 12 bases lining up with TRBD2. CDR1 LNHDA and CDR2 SQIVND come from the germline V gene (reference sequence). The CDR3 runs to 13 residues. The V segment lost 4 bases and the J segment 10 bases; nucleotides outside the gene matches: 2. The DNA for the CDR3 is TGTGCCAGTAGTACCCTAGCGGGAGGGGAGCAGTTCTTC. This sequence encodes CASSTLAGGEQFF.

The chain has TRBV4-3 and TRBJ2-5; 9 bases fit TRBD2. V gave up 0 bases and J gave up 7 bases; unmatched junction bases: 9. In germline, CDR1 is LGHNA, CDR2 YSLEER. The CDR3 has 16 residues. The CDR3 here is CASSQERSGGRGTQYF. In DNA, the CDR3 is TGCGCCAGCAGCCAAGAGCGGTCTGGCGGGAGGGGGACCCAGTACTTC.

There are a few counts of this clone. The chain combines TRBV18 with TRBJ2-7; 7 bases are shared with TRBD2. Germline trimming cut 2 bases from V and 2 bases from J; bases unmatched to any gene: 6. CDR1 and CDR2 from the germline V gene are KGHSH and LQKENI. The CDR3 contains 15 residues. This chain's CDR3 is CASSPAGVSPYEQYF. CDR3 coding DNA: TGTGCCAGCTCACCAGCGGGAGTGTCTCCCTACGAGCAGTACTTC. Combining the CDR3 with reference TRBV18 and TRBJ2-7 gives the whole variable domain NAGVMQNPRHLVRRRGQEARLRCSPMKGHSHVYWYRQLPEEGLKFMVYLQKENIIDESGMPKERFSAEFPKEGPSILRIQQVVRGDSAAYFCASSPAGVSPYEQYFGPGTRLTVT.

The V gene is TRBV29-1, the J gene TRBJ2-7, with D possibly being TRBD2 (6 bases). Germline values: CDR1 SQVTM, CDR2 ANQGSEA. The V end was cut by 3 bases, the J end by 2 bases, with 14 bases between. This CDR3 has 14 residues. The CDR3 region is CSVDGGRMPYEQYF. The CDR3 DNA is TGCAGCGTTGACGGGGGACGGATGCCCTACGAGCAGTACTTC.

The chain is built from TRBV9 and TRBJ2-1; D is unclear. V lost 4 bases and J 6 bases, leaving 17 bases between the germline ends. Germline V lookup: CDR1 SGDLS, CDR2 YYNGEE. The CDR3 is made up of 15 amino acids. DNA for the CDR3: TGTGCCAGCAGCCTCCGGCCCGGCTCGGGCAATGAGCAGTTCTTC. Residues: CASSLRPGSGNEQFF.

This rearrangement joins TRBV6-5 to TRBJ1-2; TRBD1 might be the D (6 bases). V lost 4 bases and J lost 8, with 17 bases in between. Looked up from germline, CDR1 is MNHEY and CDR2 is SVGAGI. CDR3 size: 14 residues. The CDR3 reads CASSFGTGRVGYTF. The CDR3 DNA follows: TGTGCCAGCAGTTTTGGTACAGGGAGAGTGGGCTACACCTTC.